This is a list of T cell receptor beta chains from one sample in a study of preoperative IRX-2 immunotherapy in early breast cancer. The table came from immunoSEQ multiplex PCR; TCRdb's copy has only in-frame clones and leaves some out. Among 95,000 to 100,000 clones, approximately 90% were seen once, and the ten largest hold over 2%. Here the sequenced sample was tumor tissue, taken after IRX-2 immunotherapy. The receptors come from a human donor with breast cancer. CDR3s include the opening cysteine and the closing phenylalanine or tryptophan.

j_call: TRBJ2-5; v_call: TRBV5-1; cdr3_aa: CASKRRPGPEETQYF
j_call: TRBJ2-6; v_call: TRBV7-6; cdr3_aa: CASSLYGDSGANVLTF
j_call: TRBJ2-7; v_call: TRBV9; cdr3_aa: CASSPGPAGAYEQYF
j_call: TRBJ1-1; v_call: TRBV7-1; cdr3_aa: CASSLDSIANTEAFF
j_call: TRBJ1-3; v_call: TRBV11-3; cdr3_aa: CASSSTDRNGNTIYF
j_call: TRBJ1-5; v_call: TRBV10-1; cdr3_aa: CASHRTFNQPQHF
j_call: TRBJ2-1; v_call: TRBV5-1; cdr3_aa: CASSLALGNNEQFF
j_call: TRBJ1-3; v_call: TRBV7-5; cdr3_aa: CASSLIPGVSSGNTIYF
j_call: TRBJ1-2; v_call: TRBV28; cdr3_aa: CASSGGTSYGYTF
j_call: TRBJ2-2; v_call: TRBV28; cdr3_aa: CASSAYPYRGEFF
j_call: TRBJ2-7; v_call: TRBV5-1; cdr3_aa: CASSHTSGSFYEQYF
j_call: TRBJ2-3; v_call: TRBV18; cdr3_aa: CASSLGTSGTADTQYF
j_call: TRBJ2-1; v_call: TRBV29-1; cdr3_aa: CSVVRGFYNEQFF
j_call: TRBJ2-5; v_call: TRBV28; cdr3_aa: CASRPTGLQETQYF
j_call: TRBJ1-5; v_call: TRBV30; cdr3_aa: CACRPRGDSNQPQHF
j_call: TRBJ1-1; v_call: TRBV7-8; cdr3_aa: CASSLVFNQRGAFF
j_call: TRBJ2-7; v_call: TRBV15; cdr3_aa: CATSRDLPASYEQYF
j_call: TRBJ1-2; v_call: TRBV19; cdr3_aa: CASSRTGQDYGYTF
j_call: TRBJ2-1; v_call: TRBV6-7; cdr3_aa: CASSYSTADEQFF
j_call: TRBJ2-7; v_call: TRBV9; cdr3_aa: CASSPGVSSYEQYF
j_call: TRBJ2-7; v_call: TRBV7-1; cdr3_aa: CASRRTDGNYEQYF
j_call: TRBJ2-1; v_call: TRBV11-3; cdr3_aa: CASSQAGRARGSYNEQFF
j_call: TRBJ1-5; v_call: TRBV9; cdr3_aa: CASSVTWSNQPQHF
j_call: TRBJ1-5; v_call: TRBV6-8; cdr3_aa: CASSPIVLSGNQPQHF
j_call: TRBJ1-5; v_call: TRBV6-8; cdr3_aa: CASSAQGRNQPQHF
j_call: TRBJ2-7; v_call: TRBV19; cdr3_aa: CASGLRDASSYEQYF
j_call: TRBJ1-1; v_call: TRBV28; cdr3_aa: CASLETMGTNTEAFF
j_call: TRBJ1-1; v_call: TRBV15; cdr3_aa: CATSTAGTVRTAFF
j_call: TRBJ1-2; v_call: TRBV6-8; cdr3_aa: CAIFTGPYGYTF
j_call: TRBJ2-1; v_call: TRBV30; cdr3_aa: CAWSVSGVHEQFF
j_call: TRBJ1-2; v_call: TRBV30; cdr3_aa: CAWGQEWGYTF
j_call: TRBJ1-2; v_call: TRBV6-8; cdr3_aa: CATLGLGNYGYTF
j_call: TRBJ1-3; v_call: TRBV5-1; cdr3_aa: CASSLVLGSGNTIYF
j_call: TRBJ1-2; v_call: TRBV19; cdr3_aa: CASSMVSNYGYTF
j_call: TRBJ2-7; v_call: TRBV30; cdr3_aa: CAWRSARGAYEQYF
j_call: TRBJ2-1; v_call: TRBV7-6; cdr3_aa: CASSLAAGTYNEQFF